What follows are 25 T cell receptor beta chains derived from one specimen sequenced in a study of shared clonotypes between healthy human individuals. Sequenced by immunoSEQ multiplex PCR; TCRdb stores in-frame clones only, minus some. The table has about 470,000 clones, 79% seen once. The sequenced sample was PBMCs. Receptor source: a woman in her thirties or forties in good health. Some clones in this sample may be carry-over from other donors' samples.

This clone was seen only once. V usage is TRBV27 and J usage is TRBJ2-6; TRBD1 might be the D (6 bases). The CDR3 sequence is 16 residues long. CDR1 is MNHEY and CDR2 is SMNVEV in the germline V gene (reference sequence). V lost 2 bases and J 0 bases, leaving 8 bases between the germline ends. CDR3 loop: CASSLTRGSGANVLTF. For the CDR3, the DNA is TGTGCCAGCAGTTTAACCAGGGGCTCTGGGGCCAACGTCCTGACTTTC. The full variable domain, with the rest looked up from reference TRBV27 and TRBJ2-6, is EAQVTQNPRYLITVTGKKLTVTCSQNMNHEYMSWYRQDPGLGLRQIYYSMNVEVTDKGDVPEGYKVSRKEKRNFPLILESPSPNQTSLYFCASSLTRGSGANVLTFGAGSRLTVL.

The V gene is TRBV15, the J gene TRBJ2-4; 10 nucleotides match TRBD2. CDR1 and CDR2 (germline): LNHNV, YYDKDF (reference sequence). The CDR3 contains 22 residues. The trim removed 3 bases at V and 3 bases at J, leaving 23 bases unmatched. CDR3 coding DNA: TGTGCCACCAGCAGGCGACGACTAGCGGGTAAGAACAACAAATGGGGCAAAAACATTCAGTACTTC. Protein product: CATSRRRLAGKNNKWGKNIQYF.

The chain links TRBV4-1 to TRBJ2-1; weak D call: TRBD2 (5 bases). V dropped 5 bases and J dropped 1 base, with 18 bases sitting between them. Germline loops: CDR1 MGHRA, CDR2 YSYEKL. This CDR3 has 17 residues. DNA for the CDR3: TGCGCCAGCAGCTTCGGACTGGCGGCCTCTTCCTACAATGAGCAGTTCTTC. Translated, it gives CASSFGLAASSYNEQFF.

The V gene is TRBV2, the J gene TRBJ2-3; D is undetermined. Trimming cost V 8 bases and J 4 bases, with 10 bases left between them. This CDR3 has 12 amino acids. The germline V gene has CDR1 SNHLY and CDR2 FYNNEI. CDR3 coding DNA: TGTGCCAGCGGGTGGATCCCAGATACGCAGTATTTT. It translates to CASGWIPDTQYF.

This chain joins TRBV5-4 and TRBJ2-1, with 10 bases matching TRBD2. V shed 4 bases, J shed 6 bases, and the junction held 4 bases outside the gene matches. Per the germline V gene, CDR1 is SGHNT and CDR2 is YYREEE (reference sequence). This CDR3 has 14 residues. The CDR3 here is CASSNRLAGNEQFF. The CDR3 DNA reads TGTGCCAGCAGCAACCGACTAGCGGGCAATGAGCAGTTCTTC. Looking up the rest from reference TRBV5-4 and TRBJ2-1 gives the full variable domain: ETGVTQSPTHLIKTRGQQVTLRCSSQSGHNTVSWYQQALGQGPQFIFQYYREEENGRGNFPPRFSGLQFPNYSSELNVNALELDDSALYLCASSNRLAGNEQFFGPGTRLTVL.

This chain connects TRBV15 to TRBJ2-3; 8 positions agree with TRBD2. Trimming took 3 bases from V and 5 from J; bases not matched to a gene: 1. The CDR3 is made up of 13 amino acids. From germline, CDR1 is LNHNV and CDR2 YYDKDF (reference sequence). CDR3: CATSSGGGDTQYF. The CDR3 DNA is TGTGCCACCAGCAGCGGGGGGGGAGATACGCAGTATTTT.

In DNA form, the CDR3 reads TGTGCCAGCAGCCGCCTCTCTATGCCACAAAGTCGGGCCAACGTCCTGACTTTC. Its protein product is CASSRLSMPQSRANVLTF. The chain carries TRBV7-7 and TRBJ2-6; D not certain. This CDR3 spans 18 amino acids. With 5 bases removed from V and 5 bases from J, the gap between germline ends came to 22 bases. CDR1 and CDR2 from the germline V gene are SSHAT and FNYEAQ (reference sequence).

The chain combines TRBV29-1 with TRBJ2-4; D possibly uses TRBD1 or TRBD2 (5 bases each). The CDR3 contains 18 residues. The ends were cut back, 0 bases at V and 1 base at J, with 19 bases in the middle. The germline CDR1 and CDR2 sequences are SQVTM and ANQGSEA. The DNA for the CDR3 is TGCAGCGTTGAAGATATTACTGCCCCGGGGCAGGCCAAAAACATTCAGTACTTC. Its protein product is CSVEDITAPGQAKNIQYF.

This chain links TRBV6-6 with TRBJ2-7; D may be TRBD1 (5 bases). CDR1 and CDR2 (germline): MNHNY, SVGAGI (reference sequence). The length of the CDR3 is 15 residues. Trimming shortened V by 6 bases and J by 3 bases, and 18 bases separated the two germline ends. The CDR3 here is CASSQDNPNLYEQYF. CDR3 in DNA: TGTGCCAGCAGCCAGGACAACCCAAACCTCTACGAGCAGTACTTC.

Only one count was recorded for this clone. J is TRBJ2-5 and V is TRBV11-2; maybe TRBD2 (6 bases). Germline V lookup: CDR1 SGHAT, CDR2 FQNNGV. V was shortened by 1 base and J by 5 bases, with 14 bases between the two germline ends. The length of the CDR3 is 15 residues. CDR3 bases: TGTGCCAGCAGCTTAGGTGCCGGGACTGCCGAGACCCAGTACTTC. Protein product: CASSLGAGTAETQYF.

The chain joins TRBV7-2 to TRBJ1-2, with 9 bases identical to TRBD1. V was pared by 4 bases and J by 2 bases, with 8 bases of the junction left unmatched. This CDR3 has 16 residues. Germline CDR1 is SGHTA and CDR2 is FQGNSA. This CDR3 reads CASSWDGQGTNYGYTF. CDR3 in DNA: TGTGCCAGCAGCTGGGATGGACAGGGGACAAACTATGGCTACACCTTC.

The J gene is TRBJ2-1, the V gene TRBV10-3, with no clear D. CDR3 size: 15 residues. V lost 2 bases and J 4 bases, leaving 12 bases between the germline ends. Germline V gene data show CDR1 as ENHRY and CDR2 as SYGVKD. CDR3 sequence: CAISEVSASYNEQFF. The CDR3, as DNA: TGTGCCATCAGTGAGGTGAGCGCCTCATACAATGAGCAGTTCTTC.

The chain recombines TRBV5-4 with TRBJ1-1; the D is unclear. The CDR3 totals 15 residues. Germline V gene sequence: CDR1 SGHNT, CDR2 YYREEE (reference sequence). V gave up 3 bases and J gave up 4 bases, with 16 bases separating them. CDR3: CASSSLSRGSTEAFF. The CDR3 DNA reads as TGTGCCAGCAGCTCCTTATCTCGAGGGAGCACTGAAGCTTTCTTT.

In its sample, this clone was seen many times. The CDR3 is CASSFDYTGELFF. The CDR3 nucleotides are TGTGCCAGCAGCTTTGATTACACCGGGGAGCTGTTTTTT. This rearrangement joins TRBV7-9 to TRBJ2-2, with D hard to call. The CDR3 is 13 amino acids. Germline values: CDR1 SEHNR, CDR2 FQNEAQ (reference sequence). The V end was cut by 3 bases, the J end by 3 bases, with 5 bases between.

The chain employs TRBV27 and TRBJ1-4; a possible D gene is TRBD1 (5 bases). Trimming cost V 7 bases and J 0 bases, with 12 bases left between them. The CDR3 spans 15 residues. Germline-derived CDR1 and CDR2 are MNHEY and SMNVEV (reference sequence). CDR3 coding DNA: TGTGCCAGCAATCCAACAGGATCAACTAATGAAAAACTGTTTTTT. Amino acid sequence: CASNPTGSTNEKLFF.

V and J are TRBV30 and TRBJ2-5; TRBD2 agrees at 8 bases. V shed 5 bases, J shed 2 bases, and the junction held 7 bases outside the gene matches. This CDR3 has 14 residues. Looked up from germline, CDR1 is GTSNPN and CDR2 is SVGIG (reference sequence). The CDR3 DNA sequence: TGTGCCTGGGGGCTTGGACTAGCACAAGAGACCCAGTACTTC. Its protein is CAWGLGLAQETQYF.

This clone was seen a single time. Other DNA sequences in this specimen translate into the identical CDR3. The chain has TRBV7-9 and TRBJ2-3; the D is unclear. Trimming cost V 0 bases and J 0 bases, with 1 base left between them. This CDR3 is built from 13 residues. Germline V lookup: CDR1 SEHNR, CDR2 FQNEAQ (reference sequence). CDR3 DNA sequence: TGTGCCAGCAGCTTAGCCAGCACAGATACGCAGTATTTT. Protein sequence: CASSLASTDTQYF.

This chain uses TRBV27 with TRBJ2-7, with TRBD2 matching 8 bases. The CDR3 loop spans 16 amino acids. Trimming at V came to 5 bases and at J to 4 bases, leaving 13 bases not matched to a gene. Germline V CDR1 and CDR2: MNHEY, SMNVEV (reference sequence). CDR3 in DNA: TGTGCCAGCAGTCCAGACCCCGGGACTAGTCGGTACGAGCAGTACTTC. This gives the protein CASSPDPGTSRYEQYF.

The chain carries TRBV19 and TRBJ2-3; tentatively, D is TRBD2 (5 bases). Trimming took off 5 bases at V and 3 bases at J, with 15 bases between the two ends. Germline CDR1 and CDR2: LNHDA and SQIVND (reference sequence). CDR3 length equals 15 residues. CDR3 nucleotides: TGTGCCAGTAGTTCCCCACGGACTCAAACAGATACGCAGTATTTT. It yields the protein CASSSPRTQTDTQYF. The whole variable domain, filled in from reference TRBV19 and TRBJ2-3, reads DGGITQSPKYLFRKEGQNVTLSCEQNLNHDAMYWYRQDPGQGLRLIYYSQIVNDFQKGDIAEGYSVSREKKESFPLTVTSAQKNPTAFYLCASSSPRTQTDTQYFGPGTRLTVL.

DNA of the CDR3: TGTGCCAGCAGTTTATTATCCGGGAACTACAATGAGCAGTTCTTC. Translation: CASSLLSGNYNEQFF. V is TRBV28 and J is TRBJ2-1; D might be TRBD2 (5 bases). With 1 base removed from V and 3 bases from J, the gap between germline ends came to 10 bases. There are 15 residues in the CDR3. Germline values: CDR1 MDHEN, CDR2 SYDVKM.

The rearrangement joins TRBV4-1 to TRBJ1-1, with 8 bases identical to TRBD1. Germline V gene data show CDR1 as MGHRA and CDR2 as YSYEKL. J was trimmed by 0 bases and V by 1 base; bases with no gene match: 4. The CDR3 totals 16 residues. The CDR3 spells CASSQGTGSLNTEAFF. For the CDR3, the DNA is TGCGCCAGCAGCCAAGGGACAGGGTCTCTGAACACTGAAGCTTTCTTT.

The CDR3 region has the DNA TGTGCCAGCAGCAGGGGGCGCGGCACAGATACGCAGTATTTT. This sequence encodes CASSRGRGTDTQYF. The chain carries TRBV7-3 and TRBJ2-3, with TRBD1 matching over 7 bases. The V segment lost 5 bases and the J segment 1 base; nucleotides outside the gene matches: 3. The V gene's germline CDR1 is SGHTA and CDR2 FQGTGA. The CDR3 has 14 amino acids.

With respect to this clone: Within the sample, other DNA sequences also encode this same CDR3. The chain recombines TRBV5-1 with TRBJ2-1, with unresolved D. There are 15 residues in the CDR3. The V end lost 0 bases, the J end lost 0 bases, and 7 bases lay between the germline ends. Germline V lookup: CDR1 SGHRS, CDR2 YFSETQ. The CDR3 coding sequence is TGCGCCAGCAGCTTGGGAGGTAGCTCCTACAATGAGCAGTTCTTC. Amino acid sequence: CASSLGGSSYNEQFF.

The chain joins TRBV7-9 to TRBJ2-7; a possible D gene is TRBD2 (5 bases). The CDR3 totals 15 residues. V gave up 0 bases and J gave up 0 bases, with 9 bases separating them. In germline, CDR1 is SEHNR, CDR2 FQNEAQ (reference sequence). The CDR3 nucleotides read TGTGCCAGCAGCTTAGCGGGAGTTCCCTCCTACGAGCAGTACTTC. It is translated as CASSLAGVPSYEQYF.

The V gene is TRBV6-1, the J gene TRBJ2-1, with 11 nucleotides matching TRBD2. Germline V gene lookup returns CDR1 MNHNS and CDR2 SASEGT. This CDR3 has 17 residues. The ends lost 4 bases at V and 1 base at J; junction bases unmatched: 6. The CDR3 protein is CASSALRLAGSYNEQFF. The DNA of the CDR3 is TGTGCCAGCAGTGCCTTAAGACTAGCGGGGTCCTACAATGAGCAGTTCTTC.